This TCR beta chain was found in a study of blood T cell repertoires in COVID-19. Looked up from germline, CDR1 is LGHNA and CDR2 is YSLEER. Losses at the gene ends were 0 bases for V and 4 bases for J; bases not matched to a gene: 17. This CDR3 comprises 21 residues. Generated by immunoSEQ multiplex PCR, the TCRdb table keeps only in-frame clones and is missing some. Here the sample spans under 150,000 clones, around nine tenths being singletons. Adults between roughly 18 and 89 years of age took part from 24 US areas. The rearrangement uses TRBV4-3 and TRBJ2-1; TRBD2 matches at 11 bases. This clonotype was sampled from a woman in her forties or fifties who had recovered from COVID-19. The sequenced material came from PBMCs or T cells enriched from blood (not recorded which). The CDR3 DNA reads TGCGCCAGCAGCCAAGAAGGACCCCCCACAGCTAGCGGGGGGTTTTACAATGAGCAGTTCTTC. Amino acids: CASSQEGPPTASGGFYNEQFF.